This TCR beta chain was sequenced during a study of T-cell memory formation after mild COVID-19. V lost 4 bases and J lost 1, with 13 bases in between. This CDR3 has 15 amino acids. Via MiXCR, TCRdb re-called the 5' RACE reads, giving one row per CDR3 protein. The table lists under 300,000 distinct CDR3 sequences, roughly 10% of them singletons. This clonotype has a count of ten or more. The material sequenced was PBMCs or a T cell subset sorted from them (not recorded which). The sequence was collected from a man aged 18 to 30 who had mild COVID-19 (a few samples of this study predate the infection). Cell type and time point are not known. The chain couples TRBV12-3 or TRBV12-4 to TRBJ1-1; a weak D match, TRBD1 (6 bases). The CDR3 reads CASSSHRATNTEAFF. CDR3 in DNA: TGTGCCAGCAGTTCCCACAGGGCCACGAACACTGAAGCTTTCTTT.